These T cell receptor beta chains were read from a single sample in a study of blood T cell repertoires in COVID-19. The assay was immunoSEQ multiplex PCR, and TCRdb's table has in-frame clones only and misses some. The sample has some 390,000 clones, 87% seen once. Sequenced material: peripheral blood. The receptors here all came from a woman aged 55-69 years with COVID-19, enrolled during active disease. CDR3s include the opening cysteine and the closing phenylalanine or tryptophan. The D gene is left open where the match is weak. The size field is filled for only some rows; it gives once, few, many or a size class.

d_gene	j_gene	v_gene	abundance	CDR3nt	CDR3aa
TRBD1	TRBJ2-6	TRBV9	few	TGTGCCAGCAGCCCGCGGACAGGGGTAATACAGAGGGCCAACGTCCTGACTTTC	CASSPRTGVIQRANVLTF
-	TRBJ1-2	TRBV6-5	-	TGTGCCAGCAGTACCCGGGACACGGTTAATGGCTACACCTTC	CASSTRDTVNGYTF
TRBD1	TRBJ1-3	TRBV5-1	-	TGCGCCAGCAGCCAGGGGGCCAGTGGAAACACCATATATTTT	CASSQGASGNTIYF
TRBD1	TRBJ2-5	TRBV9	-	TGTGCCAGCAGCGTAGCTTTAGGACAGGGCCAAGAGACCCAGTACTTC	CASSVALGQGQETQYF
-	TRBJ1-1	TRBV30	-	TGTGCCTGGAGTGTCAGGAGGGGCACTGAAGCTTTCTTT	CAWSVRRGTEAFF
TRBD1	TRBJ1-2	TRBV19	few	TGTGCCAGTAGTCCAGACAGGGACTATGGCTACACCTTC	CASSPDRDYGYTF
-	TRBJ2-3	TRBV18	-	TGTGCCACCGTAGAAAGACAGGTTAGCACAGATACGCAGTATTTT	CATVERQVSTDTQYF
TRBD1	TRBJ1-2	TRBV5-1	once	TGCGCCAGCAGCCTAACACAGGGGAACTATGGCTACACCTTC	CASSLTQGNYGYTF
TRBD2	TRBJ2-1	TRBV4-1	-	TGCGCCAGCAGCCAAGACGTAGGACTAGGACGCAATGAGCAGTTCTTC	CASSQDVGLGRNEQFF
-	TRBJ2-3	TRBV7-8	-	TGTGCCAGCAGCTTAGTATCTAGTCATACAGATACGCAGTATTTT	CASSLVSSHTDTQYF
TRBD1	TRBJ1-6	TRBV2	once	TGTGCCAGAAGCCCTTTAAAACCGGGACAGGGGTACTCACCCCTCCACTTT	CARSPLKPGQGYSPLHF
TRBD1	TRBJ2-2	TRBV6-5	-	TGTGCCAGCAGGACCGGGACAGCCAACACCGGGGAGCTGTTTTTT	CASRTGTANTGELFF
-	TRBJ2-7	TRBV6-5	-	TGTGCCAGCAGTTACTCGTGGGGTGGGGGGTTGTACGAGCAGTACTTC	CASSYSWGGGLYEQYF
TRBD1	TRBJ1-6	TRBV18	-	TGTGCCAGCTCACCGGGACAGGGCAGGTCTGGATCACCCCTCCACTTT	CASSPGQGRSGSPLHF
-	TRBJ1-6	TRBV14	-	TGTGCCAGCAGCCAGGGATCCGGCGGGTCCTATAATTCACCCCTCCACTTT	CASSQGSGGSYNSPLHF
-	TRBJ2-6	TRBV27	-	TGTGCCAGCAGTCCCCTGGCCAACGTCCTGACTTTC	CASSPLANVLTF
TRBD1	TRBJ1-3	TRBV3-1/TRBV3-2	-	TGTGCCAGCAGCCAAGCGGGACAGGGGAGCTCTGGAAACACCATATATTTT	CASSQAGQGSSGNTIYF
-	TRBJ1-4	TRBV3-1/TRBV3-2	-	TGTGCCAGCAGCCAAGAGCGGGGGGAGGTTAATGAAAAACTGTTTTTT	CASSQERGEVNEKLFF
TRBD1	TRBJ2-1	TRBV7-8	-	TGTGCCAGCAGCTTAAGGGACAGGAGCTCCTACAATGAGCAGTTCTTC	CASSLRDRSSYNEQFF
-	TRBJ1-3	TRBV5-4	-	TGTGCCAGCAGCTTGGCTGCGGGGAGAGGAAACACCATATATTTT	CASSLAAGRGNTIYF
-	TRBJ1-3	TRBV2	-	TGTGCCAGCAGTGAATCGGGAAACACCATATATTTT	CASSESGNTIYF
-	TRBJ1-5	TRBV20-1	-	TGCAGTGCTAGTATAGGACACCGAAATCAGCCCCAGCATTTT	CSASIGHRNQPQHF
-	TRBJ2-7	TRBV19	-	TGTGCCAGCACCGTGACAGGTTGGGACCACGAGCAGTACTTC	CASTVTGWDHEQYF
TRBD1	TRBJ1-1	TRBV10-3	-	TGTGCCATCAGTCGCACCGGGACAGGGGACACTGAAGCTTTCTTT	CAISRTGTGDTEAFF
-	TRBJ1-5	TRBV18	-	TGTGCCAGCTCCCTAACAGCTACTCTTAGCAATCAGCCCCAGCATTTT	CASSLTATLSNQPQHF
TRBD1	TRBJ1-2	TRBV7-9	few	TGTGCCAGCAGCCCCCGACAGGGGGCGGGTGGCTACACCTTC	CASSPRQGAGGYTF
-	TRBJ2-2	TRBV28	few	TGTGCCAGCAGTTACGGTTCCTACACCGGGGAGCTGTTTTTT	CASSYGSYTGELFF
-	TRBJ2-7	TRBV7-9	few	TGTGCCAGCAGCTATAGCGGAAACTACGAGCAGTACTTC	CASSYSGNYEQYF
TRBD1	TRBJ2-5	TRBV5-1	-	TGCGCCAGCAGCAAGGACAGGGGTGAGACCCAGTACTTC	CASSKDRGETQYF
TRBD1	TRBJ2-5	TRBV7-3	-	TGTGCCAGCAGCTTAACAGCAGGGGGTCAACAAGAGACCCAGTACTTC	CASSLTAGGQQETQYF
-	TRBJ2-2	TRBV7-9	-	TGTGCCAGCAGCCGCAGGGGCTGGGGCGGGGAGCTGTTTTTT	CASSRRGWGGELFF
TRBD1	TRBJ1-1	TRBV18	once	TGTGCCAGCTCACCTATAGGACAGGGGAACACTGAAGCTTTCTTT	CASSPIGQGNTEAFF
-	TRBJ2-2	TRBV6-4	-	TGTGCCAGCTCCGGTGGTGCCGGGGAGCTGTTTTTT	CASSGGAGELFF
-	TRBJ2-3	TRBV3-1/TRBV3-2	-	TGTGCCAGCAGCCAAGATGATGTGAGGTTCAACACAGATACGCAGTATTTT	CASSQDDVRFNTDTQYF
-	TRBJ1-4	TRBV2	-	TGTGCCAGCAATGTCGGGGGGCTGATGACTAATGAAAAACTGTTTTTT	CASNVGGLMTNEKLFF
-	TRBJ2-2	TRBV9	-	TGTGCCAGCAGCGATGAGGGGGTCAGGGAGCTGTTTTTT	CASSDEGVRELFF
-	TRBJ2-1	TRBV10-3	once	TGTGCCATCGCCCCGCGGGGATACAATGAGCAGTTCTTC	CAIAPRGYNEQFF
-	TRBJ2-1	TRBV20-1	-	TGCAGTGCTAGTCTAAGGCTAGCTGAAGATGAGCAGTTCTTC	CSASLRLAEDEQFF
TRBD1	TRBJ2-7	TRBV19	-	TGTGCCAGTAGTATTCATTGGACAGGGTCCTACGAGCAGTACTTC	CASSIHWTGSYEQYF
TRBD1	TRBJ1-3	TRBV6-5	-	TGTGCCAGCAGTTACGACGGGACAGGTGGAAACACCATATATTTT	CASSYDGTGGNTIYF
-	TRBJ1-6	TRBV2	-	TGTGCCAGCAGTCTGGACAGTTATTCATCACCCCTCCACTTT	CASSLDSYSSPLHF
TRBD1	TRBJ1-6	TRBV5-1	once	TGCGCCAGCAGACCCGACAGGGGAGAGTCACCCCTCCACTTT	CASRPDRGESPLHF
-	TRBJ2-4	TRBV12-3/TRBV12-4	-	TGTGCCAGCAGTTTACCCCCGGAGGACATTCAGTACTTC	CASSLPPEDIQYF
TRBD1	TRBJ2-6	TRBV15	-	TGTGCCACCAGCAGAGATGGTCCAGGGGGCTCTGGGGCCAACGTCCTGACTTTC	CATSRDGPGGSGANVLTF
TRBD2	TRBJ2-1	TRBV6-5	once	TGTGCCGTCCAACAAGGACTAGCGGGGAATGAGCAGTTCTTC	CAVQQGLAGNEQFF
-	TRBJ2-3	TRBV6-5	-	TGTGCCAGCATGGGGATAGGGGGGGGGACAGATACGCAGTATTTT	CASMGIGGGTDTQYF
-	TRBJ1-1	TRBV12-3/TRBV12-4	-	TGTGCCAGCAGTTTAGCGCGGAGTGAAGCTTTCTTT	CASSLARSEAFF
-	TRBJ1-1	TRBV30	-	TGTGCCTGGAGTGTCCGAGACTACACTGAAGCTTTCTTT	CAWSVRDYTEAFF
TRBD1	TRBJ2-3	TRBV5-1	-	TGCGCCAGCAGCCGCCCGGGACAGACAAGCACAGATACGCAGTATTTT	CASSRPGQTSTDTQYF
TRBD2	TRBJ2-5	TRBV14	-	TGTGCCAGCAGCCAAGGAACGACTAGCGGGGGAGTTGAGACCCAGTACTTC	CASSQGTTSGGVETQYF
TRBD2	TRBJ2-1	TRBV5-4	once	TGTGCCAGCAGCCGGACTAGCGGGGGTACCTACAATGAGCAGTTCTTC	CASSRTSGGTYNEQFF